This T cell receptor (beta chain) was profiled in a study of human T cells and chemical hapten exposure. Germline lookup yields CDR1 SQVTM and CDR2 ANQGSEA. This CDR3 contains 12 residues. V was shortened by 7 bases and J by 2 bases, with 11 bases between the two germline ends. Study-level results: Patch test score was positively correlated with the counts of TCRs that had expanded at PT1. Healthy individuals' immune responses may differ from those of donors, who had alopecia. There was no change with DPC sensitization in TCRs above 1 in 1000 frequency.

TCRdb called the RACE reads again in MiXCR, with one record for every CDR3 protein. The repertoire consists of about 120,000 distinct CDR3 sequences, with 10% to 12% occurring once and the leading ten covering over 2%. Described time point: patch test 3, about 24 weeks after DPC sensitization. Treatment in this sample: therapeutic diphenylcyclopropenone sensitization with weekly scalp DPC. As for this clonotype: Its specificity is not known.

The J gene is TRBJ1-2, the V gene TRBV29-1; weak D call: TRBD1 (5 bases). This sample comprised whole blood, obtained in connection with sensitization to the hapten diphenylcyclopropenone (DPC). The origin of this receptor is a woman between 50 and 59 years old with alopecia areata. Some clones in this sample may be carry-over from other donors' samples. This CDR3 reads CSATAGNYGYTF. The CDR3 nucleotides read TGCAGCGCCACAGCAGGGAACTATGGCTACACCTTC.